This T cell receptor (beta chain) was sequenced during a study of PD-L1 blockade in urothelial cancer. This CDR3 comprises 16 residues. Germline CDR1 reads MDHEN; CDR2 reads SYDVKM. V was pared by 2 bases and J by 4 bases, with 4 bases of the junction left unmatched. TCRdb keeps only in-frame clones here, not all; method: immunoSEQ multiplex PCR. The sample gives about 39,000 clones, about 89% of which show up once; approximately 2% is in the top ten. This material consisted of PBMCs, taken around atezolizumab (anti-PD-L1) treatment. The chain is built from TRBV28 and TRBJ2-7, with 14 positions matching TRBD2. This TCR came from a man between 60 and 75 years old with urothelial cancer. The CDR3 DNA reads TGTGCCAGCAGTTTACTTGGGACTAGCGGGAGTTACGAGCAGTACTTC. As protein: CASSLLGTSGSYEQYF.